The T cell receptor beta chain described here comes from a study of cytomegalovirus exposure and HLA in healthy donors. The PCR ran on 60 Vbeta and 13 Jbeta primers. The assay was immunoSEQ multiplex PCR, and TCRdb's table has in-frame clones only and misses some. The sample consists of 100,000 to 150,000 clones, around 82% of them appearing once. This CDR3 contains 15 residues. Germline lookup yields CDR1 SGHRS and CDR2 YFSETQ. The V gene lost 3 bases and the J gene lost 4 bases, with 14 bases spanning the gap. V usage is TRBV5-1 and J usage is TRBJ1-3, with TRBD1 as a possible D gene (5 bases). Sequenced sample: PBMCs. This TCR derives from a woman aged 40 to 50 in good health and CMV-seropositive. CDR3 coding DNA: TGCGCCAGCAGCTGGGGACGGGAGGCAGGAAACACCATATATTTT. Translated: CASSWGREAGNTIYF.